This T cell receptor beta chain was sequenced in a study of T cell repertoires in cytomegalovirus infection. This clonotype came up a few times. Its antigen is undetermined. CDR3 length: 15 residues. Trimming took off 5 bases at V and 1 base at J, with 12 bases between the two ends. Per germline, CDR1 SGHVS and CDR2 FQNEAQ. TCRdb itself ran the reads through MiXCR, one entry per CDR3 protein. Of more than 650,000 distinct CDR3 sequences detected, less than 40% appear once; the ten largest clones hold about 2.8%. Findings and caveats of the study: Clonotype analysis showed dominance of the ex vivo response by HLA-C-restricted CMV-specific TCR beta clonotypes.

The V call is TRBV7-8, the J call TRBJ2-1; D is undetermined. The TCR was taken from a human donor in good health (CMV status not recorded). Some clones in this sample may be carry-over from other donors' samples. The sample consisted of PBMCs. CDR3 in DNA: TGTGCCAGCAGCCTCACCGCCTTATCCTACAATGAGCAGTTCTTC. Its translation is CASSLTALSYNEQFF. Variable domain in full (rest from reference TRBV7-8 and TRBJ2-1): GAGVSQSPRYKVAKRGQDVALRCDPISGHVSLFWYQQALGQGPEFLTYFQNEAQLDKSGLPSDRFFAERPEGSVSTLKIQRTQQEDSAVYLCASSLTALSYNEQFFGPGTRLTVL.